The entry below gives a single T cell receptor beta chain sequence along with its context. Its antigen is not known. This record comes from a study of STAT5B mutations in CD4+ large granular lymphocyte leukemia. Using immunoSEQ multiplex PCR, the repertoire was profiled, and TCRdb retains in-frame clones only, with some absent. The sample includes fewer than 35,000 clones, around 88% of them seen just once. The CDR3 is 15 amino acids. V trimming: 2 bases; J trimming: 6 bases; junction bases outside the gene matches: 4. In germline, CDR1 is SGHVS, CDR2 FNYEAQ. Study conclusions and caveats: Main leukemic clonotypes were patient-specific, but approximately 27% appeared at low frequency elsewhere.

This clonotype was obtained from a human donor in good health. Sequenced material: CD4+ T cells from blood buffy coats. This sequence joins TRBV7-6 and TRBJ2-2; 9 nucleotides line up with TRBD2. CDR3 protein: CASSLRREGAGELFF. The CDR3 bases are TGTGCCAGCAGCTTAAGGCGGGAGGGTGCCGGGGAGCTGTTTTTT.